This T cell receptor beta chain was profiled in a study of blood T cell repertoires in COVID-19. The data were produced by immunoSEQ multiplex PCR, yet TCRdb's version contains in-frame clones alone and is incomplete. Counted here are under 45,000 clones, over 60% occurring once; the ten biggest clones make up 1.5% to 2%. This clonotype was obtained from a man aged 60 to 75 with active COVID-19. Sequenced input: peripheral blood.

CDR3 in amino acids: CASSPRTSGGEQYF. For the CDR3, the DNA is TGTGCCAGCAGCCCCCGGACTAGCGGGGGGGAGCAGTACTTC. The V and J genes are TRBV9 and TRBJ2-7, with TRBD2 matching 14 bases. Losses at the gene ends were 4 bases for V and 7 bases for J; bases not matched to a gene: 4. The CDR3 loop spans 14 amino acids. Germline CDR1 is SGDLS and CDR2 is YYNGEE.